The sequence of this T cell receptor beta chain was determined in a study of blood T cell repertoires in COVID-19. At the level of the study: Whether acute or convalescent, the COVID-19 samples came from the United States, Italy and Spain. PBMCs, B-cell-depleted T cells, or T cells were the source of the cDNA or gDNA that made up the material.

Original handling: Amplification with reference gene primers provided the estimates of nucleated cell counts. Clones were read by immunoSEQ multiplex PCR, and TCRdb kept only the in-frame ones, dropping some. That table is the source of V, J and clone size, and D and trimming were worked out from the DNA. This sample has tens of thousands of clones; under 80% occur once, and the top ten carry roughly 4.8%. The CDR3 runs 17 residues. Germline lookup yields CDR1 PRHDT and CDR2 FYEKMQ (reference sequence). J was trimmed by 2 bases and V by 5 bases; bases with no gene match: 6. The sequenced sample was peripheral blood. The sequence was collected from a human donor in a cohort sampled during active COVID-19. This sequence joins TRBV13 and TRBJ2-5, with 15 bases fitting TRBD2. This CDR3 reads CASSLGTSGGLQETQYF. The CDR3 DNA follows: TGTGCCAGCAGCCTCGGGACTAGCGGGGGGCTTCAAGAGACCCAGTACTTC.